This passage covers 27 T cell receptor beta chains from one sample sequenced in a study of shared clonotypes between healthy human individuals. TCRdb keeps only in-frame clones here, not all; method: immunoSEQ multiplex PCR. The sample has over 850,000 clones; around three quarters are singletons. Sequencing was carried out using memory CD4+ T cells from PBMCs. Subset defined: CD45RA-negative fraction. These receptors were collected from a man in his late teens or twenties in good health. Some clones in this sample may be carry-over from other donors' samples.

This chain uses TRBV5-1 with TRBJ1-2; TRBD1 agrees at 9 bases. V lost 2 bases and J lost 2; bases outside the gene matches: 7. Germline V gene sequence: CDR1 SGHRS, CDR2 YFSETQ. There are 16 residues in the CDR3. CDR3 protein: CASSLQGAQRNYGYTF. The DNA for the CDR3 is TGCGCCAGCAGCTTACAGGGGGCGCAAAGGAACTATGGCTACACCTTC. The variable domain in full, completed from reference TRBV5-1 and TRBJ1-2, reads KAGVTQTPRYLIKTRGQQVTLSCSPISGHRSVSWYQQTPGQGLQFLFEYFSETQRNKGNFPGRFSGRQFSNSRSEMNVSTLELGDSALYLCASSLQGAQRNYGYTFGSGTRLTVV.

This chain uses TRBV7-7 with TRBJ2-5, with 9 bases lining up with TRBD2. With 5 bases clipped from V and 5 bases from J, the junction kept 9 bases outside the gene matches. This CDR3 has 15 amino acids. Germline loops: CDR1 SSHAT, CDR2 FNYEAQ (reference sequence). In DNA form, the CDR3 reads TGTGCCAGCAGCGAATTAGCGGGAGCGAGGGAGACCCAGTACTTC. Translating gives CASSELAGARETQYF.

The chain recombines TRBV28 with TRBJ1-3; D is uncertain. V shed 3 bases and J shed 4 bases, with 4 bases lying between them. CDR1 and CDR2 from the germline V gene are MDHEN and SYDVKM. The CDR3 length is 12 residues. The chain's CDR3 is CASSFRGNTIYF. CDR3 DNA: TGTGCCAGCAGTTTTCGGGGAAACACCATATATTTT.

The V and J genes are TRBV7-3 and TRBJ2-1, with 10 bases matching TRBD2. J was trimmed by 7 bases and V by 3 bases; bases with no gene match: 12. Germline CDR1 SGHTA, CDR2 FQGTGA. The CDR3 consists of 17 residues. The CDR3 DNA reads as TGTGCCAGCAGCTTCACCTCGAGCGGGAGGGATTCGAATGAGCAGTTCTTC. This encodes CASSFTSSGRDSNEQFF.

The CDR3 loop is CASPPPRAGRQETQYF. CDR3 nucleotides: TGTGCCAGCCCGCCCCCACGGGCGGGGCGACAAGAGACCCAGTACTTC. This chain joins TRBV21-1 and TRBJ2-5; the table's D call, TRBD2, was not checked against the DNA. TRBV21-1 is recorded as a pseudogene. The length of the CDR3 is 16 residues.

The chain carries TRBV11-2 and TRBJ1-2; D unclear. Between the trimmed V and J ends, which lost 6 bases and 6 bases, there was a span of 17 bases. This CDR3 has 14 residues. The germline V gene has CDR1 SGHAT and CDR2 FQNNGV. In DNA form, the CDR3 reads TGTGCCAGCAGTTCATATTCGGTGAGGCATGGCTACACCTTC. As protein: CASSSYSVRHGYTF.

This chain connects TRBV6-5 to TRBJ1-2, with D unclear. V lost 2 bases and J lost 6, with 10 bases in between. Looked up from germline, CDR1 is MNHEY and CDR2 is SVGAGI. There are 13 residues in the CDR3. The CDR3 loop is CASSYAGNNGYTF. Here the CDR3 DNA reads TGTGCCAGCAGTTACGCAGGCAATAATGGCTACACCTTC.

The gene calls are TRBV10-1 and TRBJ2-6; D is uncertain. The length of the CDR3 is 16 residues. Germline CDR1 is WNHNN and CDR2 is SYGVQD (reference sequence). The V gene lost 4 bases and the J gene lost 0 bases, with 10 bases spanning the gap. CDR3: CASSVSQVSGANVLTF. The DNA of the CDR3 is TGCGCCAGCAGTGTTAGTCAGGTCTCTGGGGCCAACGTCCTGACTTTC.

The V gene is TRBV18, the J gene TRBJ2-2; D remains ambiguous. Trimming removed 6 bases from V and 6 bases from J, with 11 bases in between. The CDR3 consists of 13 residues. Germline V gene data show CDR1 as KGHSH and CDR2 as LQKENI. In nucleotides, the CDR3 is TGTGCCAGCTCCCCGGTGAGAGCCGGGGAGCTGTTTTTT. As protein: CASSPVRAGELFF. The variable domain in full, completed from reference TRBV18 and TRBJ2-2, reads NAGVMQNPRHLVRRRGQEARLRCSPMKGHSHVYWYRQLPEEGLKFMVYLQKENIIDESGMPKERFSAEFPKEGPSILRIQQVVRGDSAAYFCASSPVRAGELFFGEGSRLTVL.

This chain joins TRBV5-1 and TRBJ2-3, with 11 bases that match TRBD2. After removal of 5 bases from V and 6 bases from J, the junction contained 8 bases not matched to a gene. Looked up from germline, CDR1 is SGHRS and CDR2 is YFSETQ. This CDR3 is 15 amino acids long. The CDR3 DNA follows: TGCGCCAGCAGGGATAGCGGGAGGGCATTCGATACGCAGTATTTT. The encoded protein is CASRDSGRAFDTQYF.

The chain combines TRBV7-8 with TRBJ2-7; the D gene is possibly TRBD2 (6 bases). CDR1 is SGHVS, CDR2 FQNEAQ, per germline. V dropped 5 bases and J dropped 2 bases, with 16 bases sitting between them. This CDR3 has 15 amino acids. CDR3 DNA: TGTGCCAGCAGCCCCGGGAGAAGGGTCGCCTACGAGCAGTACTTC. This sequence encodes CASSPGRRVAYEQYF.

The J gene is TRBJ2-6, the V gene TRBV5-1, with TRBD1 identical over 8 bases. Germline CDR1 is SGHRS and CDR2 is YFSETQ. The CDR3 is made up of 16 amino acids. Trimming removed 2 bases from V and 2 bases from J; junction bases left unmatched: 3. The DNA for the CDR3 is TGCGCCAGCAGCTTCCGGACAGGGCCTGGGGCCAACGTCCTGACTTTC. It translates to CASSFRTGPGANVLTF.

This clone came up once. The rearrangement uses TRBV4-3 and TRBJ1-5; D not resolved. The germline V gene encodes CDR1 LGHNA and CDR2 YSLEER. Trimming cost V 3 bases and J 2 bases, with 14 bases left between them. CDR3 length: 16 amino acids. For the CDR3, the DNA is TGCGCCAGCAGCCAGGAACCCGCTGACGGCAATCAGCCCCAGCATTTT. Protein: CASSQEPADGNQPQHF.

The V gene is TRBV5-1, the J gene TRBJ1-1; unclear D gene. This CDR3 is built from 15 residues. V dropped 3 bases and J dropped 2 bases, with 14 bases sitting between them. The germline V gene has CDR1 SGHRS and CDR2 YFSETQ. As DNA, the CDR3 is TGCGCCAGCAGCTCGTATGCCCGGGTAAACACTGAAGCTTTCTTT. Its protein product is CASSSYARVNTEAFF.

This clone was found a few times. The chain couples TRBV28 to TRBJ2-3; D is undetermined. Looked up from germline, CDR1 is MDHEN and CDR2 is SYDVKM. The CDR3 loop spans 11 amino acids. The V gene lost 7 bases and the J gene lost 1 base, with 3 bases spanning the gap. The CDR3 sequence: CASKRTDTQYF. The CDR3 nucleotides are TGTGCCAGCAAGCGCACAGATACGCAGTATTTT.

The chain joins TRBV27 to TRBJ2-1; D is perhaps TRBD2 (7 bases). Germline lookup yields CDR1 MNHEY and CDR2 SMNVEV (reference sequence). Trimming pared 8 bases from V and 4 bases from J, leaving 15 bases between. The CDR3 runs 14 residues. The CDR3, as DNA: TGTGCCAGCGGACAGTGGCGGGAGTACAATGAGCAGTTCTTC. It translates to CASGQWREYNEQFF.

The CDR3, as DNA: TGCGCCAGCAGCCAAGATGGGGACAAAAATCAGCCCCAGCATTTT. Translation gives CASSQDGDKNQPQHF. This chain connects TRBV4-1 to TRBJ1-5, with D possibly being TRBD1 (6 bases). V was trimmed by 0 bases and J by 4 bases, leaving 10 bases between them. CDR3 length: 15 amino acids. CDR1 MGHRA and CDR2 YSYEKL come from the germline V gene.

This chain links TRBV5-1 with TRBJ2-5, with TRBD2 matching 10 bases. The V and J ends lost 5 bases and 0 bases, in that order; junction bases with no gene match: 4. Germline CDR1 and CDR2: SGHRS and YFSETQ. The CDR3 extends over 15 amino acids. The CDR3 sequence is CASRLAGTYQETQYF. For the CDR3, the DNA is TGCGCCAGCAGACTAGCGGGAACGTACCAAGAGACCCAGTACTTC.

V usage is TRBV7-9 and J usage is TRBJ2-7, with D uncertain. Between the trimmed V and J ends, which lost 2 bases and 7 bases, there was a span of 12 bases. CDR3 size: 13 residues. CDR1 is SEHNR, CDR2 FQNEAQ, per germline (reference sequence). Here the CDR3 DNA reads TGTGCCAGCAGCTTACAACTGATTGGGGAGCAGTACTTC. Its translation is CASSLQLIGEQYF.

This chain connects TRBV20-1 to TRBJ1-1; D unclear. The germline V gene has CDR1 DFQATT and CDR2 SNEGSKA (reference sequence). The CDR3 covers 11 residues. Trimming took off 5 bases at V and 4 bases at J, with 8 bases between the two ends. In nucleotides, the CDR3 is TGCAGTGCTTCTGTCGGCACTGAAGCTTTCTTT. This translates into CSASVGTEAFF.

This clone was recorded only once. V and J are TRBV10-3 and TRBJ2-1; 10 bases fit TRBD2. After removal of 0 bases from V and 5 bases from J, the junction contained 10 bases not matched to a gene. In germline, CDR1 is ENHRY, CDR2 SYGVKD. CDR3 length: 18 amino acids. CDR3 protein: CAISESKLAGVGDNEQFF. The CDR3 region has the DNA TGTGCCATCAGTGAGTCGAAGCTAGCGGGAGTTGGGGACAATGAGCAGTTCTTC.

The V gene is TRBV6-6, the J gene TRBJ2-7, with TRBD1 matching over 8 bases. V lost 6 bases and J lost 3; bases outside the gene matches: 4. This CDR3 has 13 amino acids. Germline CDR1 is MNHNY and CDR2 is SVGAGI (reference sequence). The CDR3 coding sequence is TGTGCCAGCAGGACAGGGGCCTACTACGAGCAGTACTTC. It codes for CASRTGAYYEQYF.

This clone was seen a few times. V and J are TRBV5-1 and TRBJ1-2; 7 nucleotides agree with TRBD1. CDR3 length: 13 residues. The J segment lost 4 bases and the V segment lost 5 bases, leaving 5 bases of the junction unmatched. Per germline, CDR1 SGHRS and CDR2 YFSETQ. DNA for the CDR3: TGCGCCAGCAGACAGGGGCAGCTCTATGGCTACACCTTC. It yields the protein CASRQGQLYGYTF.

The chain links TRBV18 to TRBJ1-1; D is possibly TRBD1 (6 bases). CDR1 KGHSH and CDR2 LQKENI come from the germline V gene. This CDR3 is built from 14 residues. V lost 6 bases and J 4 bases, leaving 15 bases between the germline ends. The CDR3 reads CASSKQGGSTEAFF. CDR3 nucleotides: TGTGCCAGCTCCAAACAGGGAGGATCCACTGAAGCTTTCTTT.

CDR3 protein: CASSEWGLAFF. Here the CDR3 DNA reads TGTGCCAGCAGTGAATGGGGTCTGGCTTTCTTT. The chain employs TRBV25-1 and TRBJ1-1; D is unclear. The ends were cut back, 1 base at V and 11 bases at J, with 8 bases in the middle. CDR3 length: 11 amino acids. From germline, CDR1 is MGHDK and CDR2 SYGVNS.

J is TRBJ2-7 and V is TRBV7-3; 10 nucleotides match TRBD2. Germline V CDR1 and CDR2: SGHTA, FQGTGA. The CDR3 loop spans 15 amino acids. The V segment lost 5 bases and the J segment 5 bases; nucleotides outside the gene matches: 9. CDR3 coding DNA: TGTGCCAGCAGCGCGAACCTAGCGGGAGTCGACGAGCAGTACTTC. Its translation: CASSANLAGVDEQYF.

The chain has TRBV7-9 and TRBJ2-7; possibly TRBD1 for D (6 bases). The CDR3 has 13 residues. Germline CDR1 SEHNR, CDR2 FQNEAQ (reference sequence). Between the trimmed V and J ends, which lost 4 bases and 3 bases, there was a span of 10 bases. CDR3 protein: CASSYWTDYEQYF. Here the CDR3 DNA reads TGTGCCAGCAGCTACTGGACAGACTACGAGCAGTACTTC.